The clone carrying this T cell receptor (beta chain) was seen only a few times. Responders that carried the CFSE label, about 200,000 of them, were plated with about 200,000 irradiated, violet-dye-labeled stimulator cells. The data are from a study of graft-versus-host responses after intestinal transplantation. The CDR3 sequence is 14 residues long. Unmatched junction bases numbered 5, after V lost 2 bases and J lost 8 bases. Germline V lookup: CDR1 GTSNPN, CDR2 SVGIG (reference sequence). This table comes from immunoSEQ multiplex PCR, and its TCRdb copy is limited to in-frame clones, with some not included. The sample holds around 21,000 clones; approximately 40% are singletons and the top ten take over 1.3%.

The sample was alloreactive CD8+ T cells from a mixed lymphocyte reaction culture, taken before transplantation. Subset denoted: CFSE-low proliferating T cells sorted from roughly 6-day pre-transplant mixed lymphocyte reaction (GvH or HvG direction). This chain uses TRBV30 with TRBJ1-4; 10 positions agree with TRBD1. This TCR derives from a human patient who was an organ donor for intestinal transplantation. The CDR3 DNA reads as TGTGCCTGGAGTCTAGGACAGGGGGGCGAAAAACTGTTTTTT. It encodes CAWSLGQGGEKLFF.